What follows is one TCR beta chain and its context. What it binds is not known. These data originate in a study of CD8 T cells in ankylosing spondylitis. Study-wide results and limits: Significant enrichment of disease-linked clones was reportedly seen in matched ankylosing spondylitis synovial fluid. Those disease-linked clones were CD8+; they were also relatively rare in peripheral blood. Reactive arthritis synovial fluid and blood were previously reported to contain some motif variants. A motif in TCR beta, a set of under ten highly homologous variants, appeared characteristic of ankylosing spondylitis blood.

Each TCR beta library was made by quantitative 5'-RACE that incorporated molecular barcodes. A single record per CDR3 protein comes from TCRdb applying MiXCR to the 5' RACE reads. The table includes more than 650,000 distinct CDR3 sequences, approximately 12% detected once. V trimming: 3 bases; J trimming: 8 bases; junction bases outside the gene matches: 8. The CDR3 has 15 amino acids. Germline assignment: CDR1 MGHDK and CDR2 SYGVNS. The V call is TRBV25-1, the J call TRBJ1-4, with 8 positions matching TRBD1. Sequencing used blood, either unsorted or a sorted T cell fraction (not recorded which). The TCR comes from a male donor with ankylosing spondylitis. CDR3 bases: TGTGCCAGCAGTGACCTGGACAGGGCTGGAGAAAAACTGTTTTTT. Protein sequence: CASSDLDRAGEKLFF.